This TCR beta chain emerged from a study of blood T cell repertoires in COVID-19. Study information: Some COVID-19 samples were acute and others convalescent; all came from the United States, Italy and Spain. T cells, B-cell-depleted T cells, or PBMCs provided the cDNA or gDNA that served as material.

The CDR3 extends over 15 amino acids. V shed 5 bases and J shed 5 bases, with 18 bases lying between them. Germline CDR1 is MNHEY and CDR2 is SMNVEV (reference sequence). Authors' processing steps: Amplified reference gene primers provided the basis for estimating nucleated cell counts. The repertoire was sequenced with immunoSEQ multiplex PCR; TCRdb's copy has only in-frame clones and lacks some. V and J calls and clone size are as listed in that table; D and trimming were resolved from the DNA. The table shows 190,000 or so clones, with more than 75% occurring only once. The chain recombines TRBV27 with TRBJ1-1, with D possibly matching TRBD1 (6 bases). This receptor was taken from a man aged 40-55 years with active or convalescent COVID-19. Sequencing was performed on peripheral blood. This CDR3 is CASSTPAGRGTEAFF. The CDR3 bases are TGTGCCAGCAGTACCCCCGCGGGCAGGGGTACTGAAGCTTTCTTT.